This T cell receptor beta chain derives from a study of graft-versus-host responses after intestinal transplantation. Findings of the study overall: Allografts from individuals with graft-donor T cell macrochimerism displayed high graft-versus-host to host-versus-graft clonal ratios. Early post-transplant declines in HvG were associated with peak levels of circulating GvH clones.

Only in-frame clones appear in the TCRdb table, and some are missing; sequencing was by immunoSEQ multiplex PCR. The data hold 20,000 to 25,000 clones, with roughly 44% observed a single time. In this sample, this clone turned up a few times. Plates contained around 200,000 CFSE-labeled responder cells and around 200,000 irradiated, violet-dye-labeled stimulator cells. The responders that had proliferated, CFSE-low CD3+CD4+ and CD3+CD8+ cells, were sorted after the reaction. Germline loops: CDR1 MNHEY, CDR2 SVGAGI. The CDR3 has 14 amino acids. With 4 bases clipped from V and 6 bases from J, the junction kept 2 bases outside the gene matches.

This TCR derives from a human patient who was an organ donor for intestinal transplantation. Sequencing used alloreactive CD8+ T cells from a mixed lymphocyte reaction culture, obtained before transplantation. Specified subset: CFSE-low proliferating T cells sorted from approximately 6-day pre-transplant mixed lymphocyte reaction (GvH or HvG direction). The chain joins TRBV6-5 to TRBJ2-7; 14 nucleotides line up with TRBD2. The CDR3 loop is CASSSGLAGGEQYF. The DNA of the CDR3 is TGTGCCAGCAGTTCCGGACTAGCGGGAGGCGAGCAGTACTTC.